These T cell receptor beta chains were read from a single sample in a study of post-analysis software for immune sequencing data. MiXCR, run by TCRdb on the PCR reads, gives a single entry per CDR3 protein. Here the sample spans about 460,000 distinct CDR3 sequences, over 35% being singletons. The sequencing input was blood. These TCRs come from a girl aged 10 to 17 with multiple sclerosis. The conserved cysteine and the conserved F or W are not part of the CDR3 here. A D gene is named only where the DNA matches it firmly.

j_call d_call v_call cdr3_aa
TRBJ1-4 TRBD1 TRBV5-1 ASSLTGGNEKLF
TRBJ2-3 NA TRBV6-5 ASSQTDTDTQY
TRBJ2-3 NA TRBV4-2 ASSQDYGGADTQY
TRBJ2-4 NA TRBV3-1 ASSPRTRNIQY
TRBJ1-2 TRBD1 TRBV5-1 ASSLGDRPYT
NA NA TRBV12-3/TRBV12-4 ASSFRAVQGYEQY
TRBJ2-3 TRBD2 TRBV20-1 SARDPASGSTRYTDTQY
TRBJ2-1 NA TRBV25-1 ASSEISGPFNEQF
TRBJ1-1 NA TRBV28 ASMRHGYTEAF
TRBJ2-5 NA TRBV9 ASSVDLRQGRDNEQY
TRBJ2-6 NA TRBV5-1 ASSLEGAGARSGANVLT
TRBJ2-5 TRBD2 TRBV28 ASRLAGRETQY
TRBJ1-5 TRBD1 TRBV5-1 ASSLVGGAFQPQH
TRBJ2-5 NA TRBV4-1 ASSQASRMETQY
TRBJ2-3 NA TRBV7-9 ASSLSQQSTDTQY
TRBJ1-2 NA TRBV20-1 SASVRSLPLRHGYT
TRBJ2-1 TRBD2 TRBV5-5 ASSSPVGLATNEQF
TRBJ1-1 NA TRBV6-5 ASSFSGLRLNTEAF
TRBJ2-1 NA TRBV7-9 ASSLPEGTEQF
TRBJ1-2 NA TRBV19 ASSTLYTSNYGYT
TRBJ1-6 NA TRBV20-1 GAYRGSGSPLH
TRBJ2-6 NA TRBV7-2 ASSFTAGLGGANVLT
TRBJ2-3 TRBD2 TRBV20-1 SAAGSLAGGRTDTQY
TRBJ1-6 NA TRBV18 ASSPTGYNSPLH
TRBJ1-1 NA TRBV9 ASSSGGRQGKAF
TRBJ2-5 NA TRBV7-9 ASSFGAAETQY
TRBJ2-5 TRBD1 TRBV14 ASRQQGASETQY
TRBJ1-2 NA TRBV20-1 SARDVRIYGYT
TRBJ2-2 TRBD2 TRBV5-1 ASSFGPAGESTGELF
TRBJ2-7 TRBD1 TRBV5-1 ASSRGQGDDEQY
TRBJ2-7 NA TRBV20-1 SASTSYEQY
TRBJ2-3 TRBD2 TRBV10-3 TIGDREGSDTQY
TRBJ1-1 NA TRBV15 ATSRAGGRTEAF
TRBJ1-2 NA TRBV25-1 ASRESGVDYGYT
TRBJ2-7 NA TRBV28 ASRKDSSYEQY
TRBJ1-5 TRBD1 TRBV20-1 SASQQGNQPQH
TRBJ1-6 NA TRBV20-1 SASRRARTHNSPLH
TRBJ2-2 NA TRBV7-3 ASSPFGTTYTGELF
TRBJ2-5 TRBD2 TRBV20-1 SPDLAGYETQY
TRBJ2-3 NA TRBV7-6 AGSPPGDTQY
TRBJ2-1 TRBD2 TRBV6-5 ASSVLGTSGYNEQF
TRBJ2-1 TRBD2 TRBV29-1 SVDSGLAVEQF
TRBJ1-5 TRBD1 TRBV7-2 ASSLVWQGAGQPQH
TRBJ1-2 NA TRBV20-1 SARSTGTRVSGYT
TRBJ2-7 TRBD2 TRBV27 ASSSSGLAEYEQY
TRBJ1-4 NA TRBV20-1 SARQRDSNEKLF
TRBJ2-6 TRBD2 TRBV6-2/TRBV6-3 ASSYREGSGANVLT
TRBJ2-5 NA TRBV19 ASSDLRETQY
TRBJ2-7 NA TRBV27 ASSLQGGRGYEQY
TRBJ2-3 NA TRBV7-2 ASSQPQDTQY
TRBJ2-1 TRBD2 TRBV20-1 SARDPSGSNEQF
TRBJ2-1 NA TRBV29-1 SVDPGINEQF